This T cell receptor (beta chain) appears in the sequencing data of a study of human T cells and chemical hapten exposure (dated by TCRdb to about 2021). Describing the broader study: For sensitization, 2% DPC in acetone was applied to a 2 cm by 2 cm area of upper inner arm skin. In alopecia patients, the study followed how the peripheral blood TCR repertoire changed in vivo over primary and secondary sensitization to diphenylcyclopropenone (DPC), a hapten. The patient cohort, mostly female, included alopecia areata with under or over 50% scalp involvement, alopecia totalis and alopecia universalis. Weekly therapeutic DPC doses were additionally applied to the scalp of patients throughout the approximately 23-week study period. Blood for TCR sequencing was provided by twenty-nine alopecia patients at one to four time points (pre-sensitization, 2, 6 and 24 weeks). Blood samples were taken from patients before sensitization (week 0) and at 2, 6 and about 24 weeks after DPC sensitization. The libraries were sequenced as a pool, and the TCR yield per sample differed mostly because of small variations in library volumes within the pool. Patch testing was done on the upper back using Finn chambers containing 0.01% DPC, and results were scored after 6 days according to International Contact Dermatitis Research Group standards. Here is what the overall study found, with its caveats: All patients had alopecia, a presumed autoimmune disease, so their immune response might differ from that of healthy individuals. The number of PT1 expanded TCRs positively correlated with patch test score, significant at thresholds 8, 16 and 32 but not 4. After repeated subsampling, changes were observed in the strength of the expansion versus patch-test correlation and in the threshold at which the correlation became significant. Compared with pre-sensitization or healthy control sets, expanded TCRs formed significantly more large CDR3 similarity clusters, which is consistent with antigen-driven responses. DPC sensitization did not change the number of TCRs with a frequency above 1 in 1000, and there was no evidence of changes in global repertoire structure.

The sample's time point label, decoded: patch test 1, 2 weeks after DPC sensitization. The sample's treatment or condition, from its label and the paper: therapeutic diphenylcyclopropenone sensitization with weekly scalp DPC. Blood at each patch-test visit was drawn before the patch test was applied. To be eligible, patients had to be aged 18 to 70, diagnosed with alopecia and judged suitable for DPC therapy, while pregnant patients were excluded. Total RNA was extracted from unfractionated whole blood that had been collected in Tempus Blood RNA tubes. The CDR3 covers 15 residues, taking in both the cysteine and the phenylalanine. Only CDR3 DNA remains: 45 bases, in frame from the first base. Compared with germline, V lacks 3 bases and J lacks 1 base; bases without a gene match: 2. From a lookup of the germline V gene (reference sequence), CDR1 and CDR2 are MNHEY and SMNVEV. Libraries were prepared through RACE. Instrument on record: NextSeq 500. Library preparation attached unique molecular identifiers to individual cDNA molecules for quantitative, reproducible TCR counting. Both TCR alpha and TCR beta chains were sequenced from each blood RNA sample. Per the original workflow: A median of around 96,000 TCRs per sample was observed, with a range of about 23,224 to 750,000. The Decombinator software suite was used to annotate the V, J and CDR3 of the TCR reads. For the PS versus PT1 abundance plots, all samples were subsampled to the same number of TCRs (28,000). TCRs were defined as expanded if absent before sensitization and observed at least eight times at the 2-week time point. Using fastp trimming at Q25 and MiXCR clonotype assembly, TCRdb reanalyzed the public sequencing data and kept in-frame beta chains. When rows share a CDR3 protein, they turn into one entry using the most common DNA and genes. The V and J calls here are based on TCRdb, not the publication. The sample table holds approximately 350,000 distinct CDR3 sequences, of which around 7% were seen once. Jointly, the top ten make up roughly 7.9% of the sample.

This clonotype was seen at least ten times. Its recognized antigen is unknown. Within one base of it there is no much larger clone, and no base qualities were kept. This receptor was taken from a woman younger than 30 with alopecia areata. Some clones in this sample may be carry-over from other donors' samples. Rearrangement joined TRBV27 to TRBJ2-3, and 9 junctional nucleotides match TRBD2. The specimen comprised whole blood, sampled in connection with sensitization to the hapten diphenylcyclopropenone (DPC). The CDR3 region has the sequence CASSFIAGGTDTQYF. The nucleotide sequence is TGTGCCAGCAGTTTCATAGCGGGGGGCACAGATACGCAGTATTTT.